Listed here are 24 T cell receptor beta chains from one sample, sequenced in a study of blood T cells in healthy people across ages. Alongside a J-beta primer mix, a sample-barcoded 5' primer served in a second PCR lasting roughly 7 to 11 cycles. TCRdb re-derived calls from the 5' RACE reads in MiXCR, one entry per CDR3 protein. The table has around 800,000 distinct CDR3 sequences, roughly 46% seen once. Source material: blood. The receptors originated from an elderly man in good health.

As for this clonotype: This sequence may be a read error, since a much larger clone differs from it by one base. The rearrangement uses TRBV7-3 and TRBJ2-7; D perhaps matches TRBD2 (5 bases). CDR1 is SGHTA and CDR2 is FQGTGA in the germline V gene. The CDR3 runs to 14 residues. V lost 1 base to trimming and J lost 7 bases, with 14 bases between them. CDR3 coding DNA: TGTGCCAGCAGCTTAAAGCGAGGGATCAATGAGCAGTACTTC. It codes for CASSLKRGINEQYF.

The rearrangement joins TRBV11-1 to TRBJ2-2, with D uncertain. The CDR3 length is 15 residues. V was trimmed by 5 bases and J by 3 bases, leaving 13 bases between them. Per the germline V gene, CDR1 is SGHAT and CDR2 is FQDESV (reference sequence). CDR3 sequence (DNA): TGTGCCAGCAGCCCCAAGACGGACCACACCGGGGAGCTGTTTTTT. Its protein is CASSPKTDHTGELFF.

CDR3 protein: CASSEALRGLYEQYF. The CDR3 nucleotides are TGTGCCAGCAGTGAAGCGCTTCGGGGTTTGTACGAGCAGTACTTC. This chain uses TRBV2 with TRBJ2-4, with D perhaps TRBD2 (5 bases). Judging by the DNA end, TRBJ2-7 fits better; the J call may be wrong. The germline V gene encodes CDR1 SNHLY and CDR2 FYNNEI. This CDR3 spans 15 amino acids.

The V gene is TRBV15, the J gene TRBJ2-7; possibly TRBD1 for D (5 bases). Germline V gene lookup returns CDR1 LNHNV and CDR2 YYDKDF (reference sequence). V was pared by 3 bases and J by 3 bases, with 12 bases between. This CDR3 has 14 residues. The CDR3 spells CATSRDVGDYEQYF. The CDR3, as DNA: TGTGCCACCAGCAGGGACGTAGGGGACTACGAGCAGTACTTC.

This clonotype has a single count. The chain's CDR3 is CASSLGLAGTEQFF. CDR3 nucleotide sequence: TGTGCCAGCAGCTTAGGGCTAGCGGGCACTGAGCAGTTCTTC. The J gene is TRBJ2-1, the V gene TRBV7-9, with 8 nucleotides matching TRBD2. J lost 9 bases, V lost 1 base, and 5 bases had no gene match. CDR1 is SEHNR and CDR2 is FQNEAQ in the germline V gene (reference sequence). This CDR3 has 14 residues.

This clonotype was seen a few times. V gene TRBV30 combines with J gene TRBJ2-6; D gene uncertain. Trimming took 0 bases from V and 3 from J, leaving 6 bases between them. The CDR3 is made up of 14 amino acids. The V gene's germline CDR1 is GTSNPN and CDR2 SVGIG (reference sequence). CDR3 region: CAWSVPGGANVLTF. The CDR3, as DNA: TGTGCCTGGAGTGTACCAGGTGGGGCCAACGTCCTGACTTTC.

This clonotype was found once. This sequence joins TRBV4-2 and TRBJ1-4, with D unresolved. V was trimmed by 0 bases and J by 8 bases, leaving 16 bases between them. The CDR3 is made up of 16 amino acids. The germline gives CDR1 LGHNA, CDR2 YNFKEQ. This CDR3 is CASSQDDKGESEKLFF. The CDR3 DNA reads TGTGCCAGCAGCCAAGATGATAAGGGAGAGTCGGAAAAACTGTTTTTT.

Of note for this clonotype: This may stem from a read error, because a much larger clone lies one nucleotide away. This chain connects TRBV7-9 to TRBJ2-7; D is ambiguous. The CDR3 has 16 residues. V dropped 5 bases and J dropped 9 bases, with 26 bases sitting between them. The germline CDR1 and CDR2 sequences are SEHNR and FQNEAQ (reference sequence). In nucleotides, the CDR3 is TGTGCCAGCAGCGATTCGTCCGGTTTTCGAGACAATGGGCAGTACTTC. Its translation: CASSDSSGFRDNGQYF.

The CDR3 nucleotides read TGTGCCAGCAGTCCCGCCGGGACTAGCGGCACAGATACGCAGTATTTT. Translated: CASSPAGTSGTDTQYF. The chain employs TRBV6-1 and TRBJ2-3; 10 nucleotides line up with TRBD2. V lost 5 bases to trimming and J lost 1 base; unmatched junction nucleotides: 6. Germline V gene data show CDR1 as MNHNS and CDR2 as SASEGT. The CDR3 sequence is 16 residues long.

V and J are TRBV7-2 and TRBJ2-7; TRBD1 aligns across 7 bases. CDR1 and CDR2 (germline): SGHTA, FQGNSA. The CDR3 has 13 residues. Germline trimming cut 7 bases from V and 2 bases from J; bases unmatched to any gene: 5. CDR3 protein: CASTMGQPYEQYF. CDR3 DNA: TGTGCCAGCACCATGGGACAGCCCTACGAGCAGTACTTC.

The chain couples TRBV20-1 to TRBJ2-4, with D perhaps TRBD1 (6 bases). The J call may be faulty, since TRBJ2-7 better matches the DNA end. Germline-derived CDR1 and CDR2 are DFQATT and SNEGSKA (reference sequence). CDR3 length: 12 amino acids. CDR3 sequence (DNA): TGCAGTGCTACACCGACAGGCTACGAGCAGTACTTC. This translates into CSATPTGYEQYF.

This chain joins TRBV15 and TRBJ1-2; 8 bases agree with TRBD1. The CDR3 covers 15 residues. In germline, CDR1 is LNHNV, CDR2 YYDKDF (reference sequence). J lost 1 base, V lost 5 bases, and 6 bases had no gene match. The CDR3 sequence is CATSQTGDFNYGYTF. Here the CDR3 DNA reads TGTGCCACCAGCCAGACAGGGGATTTTAACTATGGCTACACCTTC. The whole variable domain, remainder taken from reference TRBV15 and TRBJ1-2, is DAMVIQNPRYQVTQFGKPVTLSCSQTLNHNVMYWYQQKSSQAPKLLFHYYDKDFNNEADTPDNFQSRRPNTSFCFLDIRSPGLGDTAMYLCATSQTGDFNYGYTFGSGTRLTVV.

The chain couples TRBV7-3 to TRBJ2-1; maybe TRBD1 (5 bases). There are 15 residues in the CDR3. Per germline, CDR1 SGHTA and CDR2 FQGTGA. V was shortened by 7 bases and J by 0 bases, with 13 bases between the two germline ends. Here the CDR3 reads CASTQGASSYNEQFF. The CDR3 region has the DNA TGTGCCAGCACCCAAGGGGCTAGCTCCTACAATGAGCAGTTCTTC.

This clonotype was seen just once. The chain carries TRBV20-1 and TRBJ1-5; the match to TRBD1 covers 8 bases. The ends lost 2 bases at V and 7 bases at J; junction bases unmatched: 10. Germline values: CDR1 DFQATT, CDR2 SNEGSKA (reference sequence). The CDR3 is made up of 15 amino acids. This CDR3 is CSARSDRGIKQPQHF. Here the CDR3 DNA reads TGCAGTGCTAGAAGCGACAGGGGCATCAAGCAGCCCCAGCATTTT.

The V call is TRBV7-9, the J call TRBJ2-1, with TRBD2 matching 9 bases. Per germline, CDR1 SEHNR and CDR2 FQNEAQ (reference sequence). J gave up 6 bases and V 1 base, and 16 bases lay outside the gene matches. This CDR3 has 19 residues. The CDR3, as DNA: TGTGCCAGCAGCTTAGGCAGGGACCTTAGCGGGAGCCAAACCAATGAGCAGTTCTTC. It is translated as CASSLGRDLSGSQTNEQFF. The full variable domain, its missing parts supplied by reference TRBV7-9 and TRBJ2-1, is DTGVSQNPRHKITKRGQNVTFRCDPISEHNRLYWYRQTLGQGPEFLTYFQNEAQLEKSRLLSDRFSAERPKGSFSTLEIQRTEQGDSAMYLCASSLGRDLSGSQTNEQFFGPGTRLTVL.

This clonotype was detected only a few times. The chain combines TRBV27 with TRBJ2-5, with no clear D. Trimming shortened V by 3 bases and J by 11 bases, and 19 bases separated the two germline ends. The CDR3 has 14 residues. CDR1 and CDR2 from the germline V gene are MNHEY and SMNVEV (reference sequence). CDR3 sequence: CASSLDWRYNEQYF. CDR3 bases: TGTGCCAGCAGTTTGGATTGGCGTTACAATGAGCAGTACTTC.

The chain combines TRBV28 with TRBJ1-4, with D possibly matching TRBD1 (5 bases). Trimming shortened V by 4 bases and J by 5 bases, and 11 bases separated the two germline ends. Germline CDR1 reads MDHEN; CDR2 reads SYDVKM. The CDR3 totals 14 residues. The CDR3, as DNA: TGTGCCAGCAGTTCCGGGGGGGAAAATGAAAAACTGTTTTTT. It specifies CASSSGGENEKLFF.

The chain uses TRBV7-8 and TRBJ2-5; D may match TRBD1 or TRBD2 (5 bases each). This CDR3 is built from 16 residues. Germline assignment: CDR1 SGHVS and CDR2 FQNEAQ. Deletions cut 4 bases from V and 1 base from J, with 16 bases between. The CDR3, as DNA: TGTGCCAGCAGCTCTGTACGGGGCGCCCTCCAAGAGACCCAGTACTTC. Its translation: CASSSVRGALQETQYF.

This clonotype has only a few counts. This chain links TRBV7-2 with TRBJ2-7; weak D call: TRBD1 (6 bases). Trimming took off 4 bases at V and 2 bases at J, with 12 bases between the two ends. Germline V gene lookup returns CDR1 SGHTA and CDR2 FQGNSA. The CDR3 length is 14 residues. As DNA, the CDR3 is TGTGCCAGCAGCTCAAGGACAGAGACCTACGAGCAGTACTTC. It codes for CASSSRTETYEQYF. The whole variable domain, filled in from reference TRBV7-2 and TRBJ2-7, reads GAGVSQSPSNKVTEKGKDVELRCDPISGHTALYWYRQSLGQGLEFLIYFQGNSAPDKSGLPSDRFSAERTGGSVSTLTIQRTQQEDSAVYLCASSSRTETYEQYFGPGTRLTVT.

This chain joins TRBV20-1 and TRBJ2-1; maybe TRBD1 (5 bases). The CDR3 is made up of 12 amino acids. Germline CDR1 DFQATT, CDR2 SNEGSKA (reference sequence). Trimming cost V 3 bases and J 6 bases, with 9 bases left between them. The CDR3, as DNA: TGCAGTGCTAGTTCAGGGTTCAATGAGCAGTTCTTC. Encoded protein: CSASSGFNEQFF.

The gene calls are TRBV11-3 and TRBJ1-6; no reliable D call. The germline V gene encodes CDR1 SGHNT and CDR2 YENEEA. There are 15 residues in the CDR3. V was cut by 5 bases and J by 6 bases, with 14 bases left in between. The CDR3 spells CASSPRSDFNSPLHF. As DNA, the CDR3 is TGTGCCAGCAGCCCGCGTTCAGACTTTAATTCACCCCTCCACTTT. The full variable domain, with the rest looked up from reference TRBV11-3 and TRBJ1-6, is EAGVVQSPRYKIIEKKQPVAFWCNPISGHNTLYWYLQNLGQGPELLIRYENEEAVDDSQLPKDRFSAERLKGVDSTLKIQPAELGDSAVYLCASSPRSDFNSPLHFGNGTRLTVT.

The table lists this clonotype with a few counts. The chain carries TRBV24-1 and TRBJ2-3; D is perhaps TRBD2 (5 bases). CDR3 length equals 13 residues. CDR1 and CDR2 (germline): KGHDR, SFDVKD. V dropped 5 bases and J dropped 4 bases, with 9 bases sitting between them. The CDR3 region has the DNA TGTGCCACCAGTGGCGGGTACGCAGATACGCAGTATTTT. Protein product: CATSGGYADTQYF.

Here the CDR3 DNA reads TGTGCCTGCAACGACAGGGGTCGAGAGACCCAGTACTTC. Protein: CACNDRGRETQYF. This chain connects TRBV2 to TRBJ2-5; 8 bases fit TRBD1. The CDR3 covers 13 residues. Trimming at V came to 11 bases and at J to 4 bases, leaving 9 bases not matched to a gene. Germline CDR1 SNHLY, CDR2 FYNNEI.

The chain combines TRBV3-1 with TRBJ2-3, with 9 nucleotides matching TRBD2. The CDR3 contains 17 residues. Germline CDR1 LGHDT, CDR2 YNNKEL (reference sequence). After removal of 4 bases from V and 2 bases from J, the junction contained 10 bases not matched to a gene. CDR3 sequence: CASSPRGSGSYTDTQYF. Written as DNA, the CDR3 is TGTGCCAGCAGCCCCCGGGGTAGCGGGAGTTACACAGATACGCAGTATTTT.